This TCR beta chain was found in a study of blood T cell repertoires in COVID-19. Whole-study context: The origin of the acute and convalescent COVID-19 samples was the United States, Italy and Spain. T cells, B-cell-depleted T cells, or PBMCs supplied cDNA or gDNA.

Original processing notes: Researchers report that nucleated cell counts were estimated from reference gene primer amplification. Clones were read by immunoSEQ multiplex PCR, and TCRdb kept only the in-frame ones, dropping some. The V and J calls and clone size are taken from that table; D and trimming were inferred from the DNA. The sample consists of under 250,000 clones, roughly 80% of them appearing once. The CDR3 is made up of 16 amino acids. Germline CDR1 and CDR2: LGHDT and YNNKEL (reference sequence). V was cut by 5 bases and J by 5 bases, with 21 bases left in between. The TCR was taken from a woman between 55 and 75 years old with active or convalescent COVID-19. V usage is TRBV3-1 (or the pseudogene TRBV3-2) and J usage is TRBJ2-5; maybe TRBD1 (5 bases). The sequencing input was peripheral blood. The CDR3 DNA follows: TGTGCCAGCAGCTACCCGCCTATTGGGGCCCGGGAGACCCAGTACTTC. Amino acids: CASSYPPIGARETQYF.